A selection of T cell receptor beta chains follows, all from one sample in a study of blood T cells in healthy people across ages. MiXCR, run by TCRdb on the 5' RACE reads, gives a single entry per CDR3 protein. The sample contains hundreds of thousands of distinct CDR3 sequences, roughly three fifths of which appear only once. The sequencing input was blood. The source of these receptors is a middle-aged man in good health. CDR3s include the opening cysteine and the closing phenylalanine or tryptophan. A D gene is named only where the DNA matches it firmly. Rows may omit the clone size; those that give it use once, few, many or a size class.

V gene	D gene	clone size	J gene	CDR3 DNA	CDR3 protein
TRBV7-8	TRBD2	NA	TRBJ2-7	TGTGCCAGCAGCTCAACTAGCGATCCCGAGCAGTACTTC	CASSSTSDPEQYF
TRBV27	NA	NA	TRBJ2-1	TGTGCCAGCAGTCTAGAGGGTTGGTCCTACAATGAGCAGTTCTTC	CASSLEGWSYNEQFF
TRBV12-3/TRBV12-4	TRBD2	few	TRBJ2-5	TGTGCCAGCAAACCGGGACTAGCGGTAGAGACCCAGTACTTC	CASKPGLAVETQYF
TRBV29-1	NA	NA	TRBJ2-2	NA	CSVGPGTGELFF
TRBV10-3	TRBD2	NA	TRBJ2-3	TGTGCCATCAGCCTAGCGGGAGGGAACACAGATACGCAGTATTTT	CAISLAGGNTDTQYF
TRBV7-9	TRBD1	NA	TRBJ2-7	TGTGCCAGCAGCTTAGTTCGGACAGGGCCCTACGAGCAGTACTTC	CASSLVRTGPYEQYF
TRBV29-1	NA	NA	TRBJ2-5	TGCAGCGTTGAAGAGATGATAGGGAATCGAGAGACCCAGTACTTC	CSVEEMIGNRETQYF
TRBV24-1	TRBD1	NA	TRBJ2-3	TGTGCCACCAGTGACCCCGGACAGGATAGCACAGATACGCAGTATTTT	CATSDPGQDSTDTQYF
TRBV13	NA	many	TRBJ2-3	TGTGCCAGCAGCTACACAGATACGCAGTATTTT	CASSYTDTQYF
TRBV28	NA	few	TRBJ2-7	TGTGCCAGCACCCTGGGACTCGTACATACCTACGAGCAGTACTTC	CASTLGLVHTYEQYF
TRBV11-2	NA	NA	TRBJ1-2	TGTGCCAGCAGCAACGCCGGAAGGACAGCAACTAACTATGGCTACACCTTC	CASSNAGRTATNYGYTF
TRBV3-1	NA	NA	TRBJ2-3	TGTGCCAGCAGCCGCCAGGAGCTCGAGGGCAATACGCAGTATTTT	CASSRQELEGNTQYF
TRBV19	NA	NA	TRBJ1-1	TGTGCCAGTAGTCTCCGACACTCAAAGAACACTGAAGCTTTCTTT	CASSLRHSKNTEAFF
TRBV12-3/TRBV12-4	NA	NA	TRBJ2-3	TGTGCCAGCAGTCAGACCGGGACCGGCACAGATACGCAGTATTTT	CASSQTGTGTDTQYF
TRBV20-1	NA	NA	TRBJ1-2	TGCAGTGCTAGAGTAACGACGATTCAGGGGTGGGGCTACACCTTC	CSARVTTIQGWGYTF
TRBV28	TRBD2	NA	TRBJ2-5	TGTGCCAGCAGTTCCCCTGGGGCGGGGGGCCTCCAAGAGACCCAGTACTTC	CASSSPGAGGLQETQYF
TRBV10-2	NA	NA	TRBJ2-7	TGCGCCAGCAGGACTAGTGACGACGAGCAGTACTTC	CASRTSDDEQYF
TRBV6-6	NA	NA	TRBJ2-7	TGTGCCAGTCAGGCGGGGGCCGGGTGCGAGCAGTACTTC	CASQAGAGCEQYF
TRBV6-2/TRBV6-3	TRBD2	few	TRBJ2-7	TGTGCCAGCAGCGCGGTGGCGGGAGGACGATACGAGCAGTACTTC	CASSAVAGGRYEQYF
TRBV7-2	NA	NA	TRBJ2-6	TGTGCCAGCAGTTTTTTTCAGGGGATAGACTCTGGGGCCAACGTCCTGACTTTC	CASSFFQGIDSGANVLTF
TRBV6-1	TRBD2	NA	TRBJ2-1	TGTGCCAGCAGTGAAGTCCCGCGGGGGGCGAGGAGTGAGCAGTTCTTC	CASSEVPRGARSEQFF
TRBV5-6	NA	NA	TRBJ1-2	TGTGCCAGCTTCCGGGTCACACAGGCGATGTATGGCTACACCTTC	CASFRVTQAMYGYTF
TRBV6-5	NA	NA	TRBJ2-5	TGTGCCAGCAGGCTCGAGCGCAGAGGTCGAGAGACCCAGTACTTC	CASRLERRGRETQYF
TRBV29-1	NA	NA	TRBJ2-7	TGCAGCGTTGGAAGGACGGTCTACGAGCAGTACTTC	CSVGRTVYEQYF
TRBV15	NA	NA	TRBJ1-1	TGTGCCACCACCTTCCAAGGAGGGGGGAGTGGAACTTTCTTT	CATTFQGGGSGTFF
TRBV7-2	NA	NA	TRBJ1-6	TGTGCCAGCAGCTTAGACAGGCCTCTAAATTCACCCCTCCACTTT	CASSLDRPLNSPLHF
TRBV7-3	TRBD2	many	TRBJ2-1	TGTGCCAGCAGCCTCATCGGACTAGATAGATATGAGCAGTTCTTC	CASSLIGLDRYEQFF
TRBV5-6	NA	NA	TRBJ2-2	TGTGCCAGCAGCTTGGCCATCGGGGTCGCCGGGGAGCTGTTTTTT	CASSLAIGVAGELFF
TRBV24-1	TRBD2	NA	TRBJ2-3	TGTGCCACCAGTGATTTTGGGGCTAGCGGGAGAGGAGATACGCAGTATTTT	CATSDFGASGRGDTQYF
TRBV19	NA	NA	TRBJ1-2	TGTGCCAGTAGAAAACAGAATTTCTATGGCTACACCTTC	CASRKQNFYGYTF
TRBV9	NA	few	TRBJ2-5	TGTGCCAGCAGCGTAGACTCCCGGGTACGAGAGACCCAGTACTTC	CASSVDSRVRETQYF
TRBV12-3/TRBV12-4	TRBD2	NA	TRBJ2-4	TGTGCCAGCAGTAGACTAGCGGGAGTTTCCCACAAGCAGTACTTC	CASSRLAGVSHKQYF
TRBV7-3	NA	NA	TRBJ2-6	TGTGCCAGCAGCTCAGGTGGAGGTGGTGGGGCCAACGTCCTGACTTTC	CASSSGGGGGANVLTF
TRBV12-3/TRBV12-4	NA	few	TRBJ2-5	TGTGCCAGCAGATCAGGGTTATGGGAGACCCAGTACTTC	CASRSGLWETQYF
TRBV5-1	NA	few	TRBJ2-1	TGCGCCAGCAGCTTGGAGTCAGGGCAACCCTACAATGAGCAGTTCTTC	CASSLESGQPYNEQFF
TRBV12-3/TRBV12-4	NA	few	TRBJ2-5	TGTGCCAGCAGTTTCGATCGGCGGGGACACCAAGAGACCCAGTACTTC	CASSFDRRGHQETQYF
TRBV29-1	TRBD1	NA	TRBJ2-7	TGCAGCGCCCGGACAGGTCCCTACGAGCAGTACTTC	CSARTGPYEQYF
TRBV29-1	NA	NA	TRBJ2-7	TGCAGCGTTCAGACTAGTGGACTCGGTGAGCAGTACTTC	CSVQTSGLGEQYF
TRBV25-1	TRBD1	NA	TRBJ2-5	TGTGCCAGCAGGCCCGACAGGGTAGGGGAGACCCAGTACTTC	CASRPDRVGETQYF
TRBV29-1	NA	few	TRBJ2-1	TGCAGCGTGAGAAGGTCGTGGGGCGATGAGCAGTTCTTC	CSVRRSWGDEQFF
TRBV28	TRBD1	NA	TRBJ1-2	TGTGCCAGCAGTTTATCTCCCGGGAGGATTGGACAGACAGGGGACGTAATTGGCTACACCTTC	CASSLSPGRIGQTGDVIGYTF
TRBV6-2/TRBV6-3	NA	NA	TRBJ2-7	TGTGCCAGCAGTTACCCCAGGGACCTTCTCTACGAGCAGTACTTC	CASSYPRDLLYEQYF
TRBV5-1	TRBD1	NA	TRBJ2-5	TGCGCCAGCATGTGGCAGGGGGCTGAGGAGGCCCAGTACTTC	CASMWQGAEEAQYF
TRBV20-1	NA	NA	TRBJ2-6	TGCAGTGCCTTGGTTGGTAGCGGACAGAGCTCTGGGGCCAACGTCCTGACTTTC	CSALVGSGQSSGANVLTF
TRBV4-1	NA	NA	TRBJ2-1	TGCGCCAGCAGCCAGGTAGGACTTTCCTACAATGAGCAGTTCTTC	CASSQVGLSYNEQFF
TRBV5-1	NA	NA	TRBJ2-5	TGCGCCAGCAGCTTCGACCCGTACCGAGAGACCCAGTACTTC	CASSFDPYRETQYF
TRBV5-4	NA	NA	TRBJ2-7	TGTGCCAGCAGCTCCTCGACTTCCACGGTAGCACAGTACTTC	CASSSSTSTVAQYF
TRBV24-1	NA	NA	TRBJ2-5	TGTGCCACCAGTCCTAGGGGGGTGGGAGGAAGGGAGACCCAGTACTTC	CATSPRGVGGRETQYF
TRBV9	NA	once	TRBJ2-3	TGTGCCGGCAGCGTAATTGTGGGGGCCAGGGATACGCAGTATTTT	CAGSVIVGARDTQYF
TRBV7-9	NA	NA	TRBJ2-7	TGTGCCAGCACCAAGGGGGAGGGGAGGACCTACGAGCAGTACTTC	CASTKGEGRTYEQYF
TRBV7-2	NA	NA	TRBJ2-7	TGTGCCAGCAGCTTAGCGGCGGGCCAGCCCTACGAGCAGTACTTC	CASSLAAGQPYEQYF